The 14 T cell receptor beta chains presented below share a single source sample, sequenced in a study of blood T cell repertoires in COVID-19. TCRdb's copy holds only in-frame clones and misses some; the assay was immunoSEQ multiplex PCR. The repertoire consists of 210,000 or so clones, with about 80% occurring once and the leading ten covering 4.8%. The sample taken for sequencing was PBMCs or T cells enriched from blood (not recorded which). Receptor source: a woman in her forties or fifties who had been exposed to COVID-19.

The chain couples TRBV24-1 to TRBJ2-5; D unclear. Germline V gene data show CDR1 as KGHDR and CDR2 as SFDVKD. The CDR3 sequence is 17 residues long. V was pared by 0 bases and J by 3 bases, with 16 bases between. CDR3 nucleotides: TGTGCCACCAGTGATTTGAGGCAGGTCGTTAGAAAAGAGACCCAGTACTTC. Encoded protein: CATSDLRQVVRKETQYF.

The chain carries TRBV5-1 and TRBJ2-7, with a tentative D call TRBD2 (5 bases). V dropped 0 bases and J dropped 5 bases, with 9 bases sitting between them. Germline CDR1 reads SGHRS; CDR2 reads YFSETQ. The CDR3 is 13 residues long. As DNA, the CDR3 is TGCGCCAGCAGCTTGGCTGCGGGCGACGAGCAGTACTTC. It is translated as CASSLAAGDEQYF.

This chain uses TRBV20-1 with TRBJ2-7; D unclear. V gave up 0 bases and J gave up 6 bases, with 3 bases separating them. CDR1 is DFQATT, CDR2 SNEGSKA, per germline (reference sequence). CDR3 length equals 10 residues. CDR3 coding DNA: TGCAGTGCTAGAGACGGCGAGCAGTACTTC. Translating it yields CSARDGEQYF.

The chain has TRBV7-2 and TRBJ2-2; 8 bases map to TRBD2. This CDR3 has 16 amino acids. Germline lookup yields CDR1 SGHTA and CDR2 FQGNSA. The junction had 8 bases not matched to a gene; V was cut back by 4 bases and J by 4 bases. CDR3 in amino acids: CASSSTRGGVTGELFF. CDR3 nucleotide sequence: TGTGCCAGCAGCTCCACTCGGGGGGGCGTCACCGGGGAGCTGTTTTTT. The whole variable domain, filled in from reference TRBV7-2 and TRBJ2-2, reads GAGVSQSPSNKVTEKGKDVELRCDPISGHTALYWYRQSLGQGLEFLIYFQGNSAPDKSGLPSDRFSAERTGGSVSTLTIQRTQQEDSAVYLCASSSTRGGVTGELFFGEGSRLTVL.

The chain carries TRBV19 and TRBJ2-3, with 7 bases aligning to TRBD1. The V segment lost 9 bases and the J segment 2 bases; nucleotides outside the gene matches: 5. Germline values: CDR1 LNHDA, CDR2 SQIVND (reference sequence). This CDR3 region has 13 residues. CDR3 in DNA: TGTGCCAGCTGGGACAGATTCACAGATACGCAGTATTTT. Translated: CASWDRFTDTQYF.

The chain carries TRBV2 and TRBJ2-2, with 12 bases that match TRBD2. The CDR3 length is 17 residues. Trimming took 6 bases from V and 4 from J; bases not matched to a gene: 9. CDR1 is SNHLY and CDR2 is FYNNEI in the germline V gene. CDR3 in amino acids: CASRLAGGLRPTGELFF. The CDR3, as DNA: TGTGCCAGCAGACTAGCGGGGGGCCTGAGGCCCACCGGGGAGCTGTTTTTT.

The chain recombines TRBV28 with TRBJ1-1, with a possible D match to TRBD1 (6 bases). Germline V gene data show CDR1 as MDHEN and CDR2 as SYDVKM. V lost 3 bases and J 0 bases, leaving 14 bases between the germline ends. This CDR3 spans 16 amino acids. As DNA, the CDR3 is TGTGCCAGCAGTTTCGGGGGGCGCCTTTTGAACACTGAAGCTTTCTTT. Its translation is CASSFGGRLLNTEAFF.

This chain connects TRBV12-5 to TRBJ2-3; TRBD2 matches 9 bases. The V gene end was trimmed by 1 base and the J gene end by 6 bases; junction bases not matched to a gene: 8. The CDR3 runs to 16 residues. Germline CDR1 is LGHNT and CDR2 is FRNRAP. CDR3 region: CASGLGSGGYLDTQYF. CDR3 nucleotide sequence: TGTGCTAGTGGTTTGGGTAGCGGGGGCTATTTGGATACGCAGTATTTT. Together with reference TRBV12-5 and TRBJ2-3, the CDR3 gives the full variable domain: DARVTQTPRHKVTEMGQEVTMRCQPILGHNTVFWYRQTMMQGLELLAYFRNRAPLDDSGMPKDRFSAEMPDATLATLKIQPSEPRDSAVYFCASGLGSGGYLDTQYFGPGTRLTVL.

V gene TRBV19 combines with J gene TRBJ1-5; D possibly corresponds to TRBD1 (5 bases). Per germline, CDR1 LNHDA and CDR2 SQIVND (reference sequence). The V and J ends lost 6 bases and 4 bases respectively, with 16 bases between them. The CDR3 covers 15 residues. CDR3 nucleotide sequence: TGTGCCAGTAGCTTAAGGGACTGGCTGAATCAGCCCCAGCATTTT. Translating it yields CASSLRDWLNQPQHF.

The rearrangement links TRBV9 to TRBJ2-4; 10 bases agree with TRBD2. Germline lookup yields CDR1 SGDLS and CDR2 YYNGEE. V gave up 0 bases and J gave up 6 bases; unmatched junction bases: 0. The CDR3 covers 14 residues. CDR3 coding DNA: TGTGCCAGCAGCGTAGGACTAGCGGGAAACATTCAGTACTTC. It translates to CASSVGLAGNIQYF.

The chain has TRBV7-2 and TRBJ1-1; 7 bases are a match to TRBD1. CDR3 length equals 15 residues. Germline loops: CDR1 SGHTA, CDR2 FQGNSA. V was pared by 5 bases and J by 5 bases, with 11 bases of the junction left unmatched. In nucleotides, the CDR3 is TGTGCCAGCAGCCCAAGACAGACAGGGAGAACTGAAGCTTTCTTT. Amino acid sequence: CASSPRQTGRTEAFF.

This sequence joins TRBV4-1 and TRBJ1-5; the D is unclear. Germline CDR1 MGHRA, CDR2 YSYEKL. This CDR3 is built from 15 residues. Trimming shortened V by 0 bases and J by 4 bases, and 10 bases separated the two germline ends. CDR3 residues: CASSQEMRWNQPQHF. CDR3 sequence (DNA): TGCGCCAGCAGCCAAGAAATGCGGTGGAATCAGCCCCAGCATTTT.

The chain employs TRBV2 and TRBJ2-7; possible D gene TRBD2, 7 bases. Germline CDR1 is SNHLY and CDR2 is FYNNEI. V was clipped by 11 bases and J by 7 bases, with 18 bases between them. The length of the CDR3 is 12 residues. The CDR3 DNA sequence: TGTGCCGGCCGGCCGGGGGGCGGAGAGCAGTACTTC. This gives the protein CAGRPGGGEQYF.

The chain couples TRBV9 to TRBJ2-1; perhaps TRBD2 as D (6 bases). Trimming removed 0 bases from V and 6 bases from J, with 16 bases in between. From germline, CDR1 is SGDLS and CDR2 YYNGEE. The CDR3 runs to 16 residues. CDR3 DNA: TGTGCCAGCAGCGTAGACGGGCGGGGTCCCGGCAATGAGCAGTTCTTC. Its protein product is CASSVDGRGPGNEQFF.